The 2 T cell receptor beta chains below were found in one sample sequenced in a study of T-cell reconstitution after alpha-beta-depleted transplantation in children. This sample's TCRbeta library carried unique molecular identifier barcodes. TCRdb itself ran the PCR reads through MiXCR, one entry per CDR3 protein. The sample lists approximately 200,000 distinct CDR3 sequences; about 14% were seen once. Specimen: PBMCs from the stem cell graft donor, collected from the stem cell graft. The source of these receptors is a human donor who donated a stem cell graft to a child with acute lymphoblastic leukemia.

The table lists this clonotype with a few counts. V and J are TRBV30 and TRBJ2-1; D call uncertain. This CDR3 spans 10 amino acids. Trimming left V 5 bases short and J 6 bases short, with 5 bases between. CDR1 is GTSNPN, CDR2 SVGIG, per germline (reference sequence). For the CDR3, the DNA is TGTGCCTGGGGTCCCAATGAGCAGTTCTTC. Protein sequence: CAWGPNEQFF.

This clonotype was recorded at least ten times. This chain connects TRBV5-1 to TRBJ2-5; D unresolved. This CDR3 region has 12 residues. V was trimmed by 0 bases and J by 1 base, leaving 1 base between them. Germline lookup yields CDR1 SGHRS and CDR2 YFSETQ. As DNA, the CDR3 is TGCGCCAGCAGCTTGGGCCAAGAGACCCAGTACTTC. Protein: CASSLGQETQYF. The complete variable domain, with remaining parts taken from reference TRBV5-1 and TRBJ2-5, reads KAGVTQTPRYLIKTRGQQVTLSCSPISGHRSVSWYQQTPGQGLQFLFEYFSETQRNKGNFPGRFSGRQFSNSRSEMNVSTLELGDSALYLCASSLGQETQYFGPGTRLLVL.